Listed below are T cell receptor beta chains from one sample, sequenced in a study of cytomegalovirus exposure and HLA in healthy donors. TCRdb's table, derived via immunoSEQ multiplex PCR, lists solely in-frame clones and lacks some. The profile shows some 150,000 clones, about 82% of them singletons. The sample comprised PBMCs. These receptors were collected from a female donor in good health and CMV-seropositive. Both conserved end residues are trimmed from each CDR3.

TRBV15	12	ATSRARVGYGYT
TRBV18	11	ASSSSRDREAF
TRBV2	13	ASSERQSYLGEQY
TRBV2	12	ASIRSGNSYEQY
TRBV6-1	11	ASSDTGKETQY
TRBV19	10	ASSDLNTEAF
TRBV13	14	ASSLRTSGGPGELF
TRBV2	13	ASRAQGGGSYEQY
TRBV6-1	11	ASNRGYTGELF
TRBV9	12	ASSVGQGFDEQY
TRBV11-2	12	ASSLGQGVYEQY
TRBV7-7	14	ASSLGRGGLTDTQY
TRBV7-9	13	SSSRQGALGEPQH
TRBV7-8	11	ASSSGTGGVRT
TRBV27	14	ASSLSWGRGTGELF
TRBV4-1	13	ASSQGRSGTGELF
TRBV2	16	ASSGLFSGGPSTDTQY
TRBV5-6	12	ASSFGQGNQPQH
TRBV5-4	14	ASSSSGQGTLYGYT
TRBV4-1	13	ASSQDDRGNYGYT
TRBV28	10	ASSSGGEKLF
TRBV11-2	14	ASSNLRTGLSYEQY